The 21 T cell receptor beta chains below come from one sample, sequenced in a study of Graves' ophthalmopathy and Graves' hyperthyroidism. Transcripts of RNA were the source for amplifying TCR beta CDR3 regions. First-round RT-PCR employed HTBI primers, with a second-round multiplex PCR after it. TCRdb used MiXCR to reprocess the multiplex PCR reads, holding one entry per CDR3 protein. Of over a million distinct CDR3 sequences listed, about 35% are singletons. The sequenced sample consisted of peripheral blood or thyroid tissue (not recorded which). The source is an adult man with Graves' hyperthyroidism.

This clonotype has ten or more counts. The chain has TRBV15 and TRBJ1-5, with D maybe TRBD1 (5 bases). The CDR3 covers 13 residues. V lost 3 bases to trimming and J lost 4 bases, with 7 bases between them. The germline CDR1 and CDR2 sequences are LNHNV and YYDKDF (reference sequence). CDR3 nucleotide sequence: TGTGCCACCAGCAGTTCAGGGAATCAGCCCCAGCATTTT. Translated: CATSSSGNQPQHF.

This clonotype was counted ten times or more. This rearrangement joins TRBV7-2 to TRBJ1-6; D unclear. The germline V gene encodes CDR1 SGHTA and CDR2 FQGNSA. The V gene lost 6 bases and the J gene lost 6 bases, with 18 bases spanning the gap. The CDR3 extends over 16 amino acids. CDR3 DNA: TGTGCCAGCAGTCCCCTCGGAGGAAACGGTAATTCACCCCTCCACTTT. This sequence encodes CASSPLGGNGNSPLHF. The full variable domain, completed using reference TRBV7-2 and TRBJ1-6, is GAGVSQSPSNKVTEKGKDVELRCDPISGHTALYWYRQSLGQGLEFLIYFQGNSAPDKSGLPSDRFSAERTGGSVSTLTIQRTQQEDSAVYLCASSPLGGNGNSPLHFGNGTRLTVT.

The V gene is TRBV7-2, the J gene TRBJ2-5, with D maybe TRBD2 (5 bases). Trimming took 5 bases from V and 3 from J, leaving 16 bases between them. The CDR3 runs 15 residues. Germline CDR1 SGHTA, CDR2 FQGNSA. The CDR3 sequence: CASSIRPGMEETQYF. The CDR3 DNA follows: TGTGCCAGCAGCATCCGTCCGGGGATGGAAGAGACCCAGTACTTC.

This clonotype was seen only a few times. The V and J genes are TRBV11-2 and TRBJ2-7; TRBD1 aligns across 11 bases. This CDR3 spans 17 amino acids. J gave up 4 bases and V 0 bases, and 8 bases lay outside the gene matches. CDR1 is SGHAT, CDR2 FQNNGV, per germline. CDR3 sequence: CASSLDNRDRGLYEQYF. CDR3 in DNA: TGTGCCAGCAGCTTAGATAATCGGGACAGGGGGTTATACGAGCAGTACTTC. Filled out from reference TRBV11-2 and TRBJ2-7, the complete variable domain reads EAGVAQSPRYKIIEKRQSVAFWCNPISGHATLYWYQQILGQGPKLLIQFQNNGVVDDSQLPKDRFSAERLKGVDSTLKIQPAKLEDSAVYLCASSLDNRDRGLYEQYFGPGTRLTVT.

In its sample, this clonotype was seen a few times. The J gene is TRBJ2-5, the V gene TRBV6-6; D call uncertain. V was cut by 6 bases and J by 5 bases, with 25 bases left in between. This CDR3 has 17 amino acids. CDR1 and CDR2 (germline): MNHNY, SVGAGI (reference sequence). DNA for the CDR3: TGTGCCAGCAGCCCCGACTGGTTCCGAGGTCACCTGGAGACCCAGTACTTC. Its protein is CASSPDWFRGHLETQYF.

This clonotype was counted between two and nine times. The J gene is TRBJ2-3, the V gene TRBV29-1; D is unresolved. The CDR3 runs 15 residues. V was shortened by 7 bases and J by 0 bases, with 17 bases between the two germline ends. The V gene's germline CDR1 is SQVTM and CDR2 ANQGSEA. This chain's CDR3 is CSASRLSPSTDTQYF. The CDR3 DNA reads TGCAGCGCCAGTCGCTTGAGCCCTAGCACAGATACGCAGTATTTT.

This clonotype has ten or more counts. The chain uses TRBV7-6 and TRBJ2-5; no reliable D call. This CDR3 is 14 amino acids long. CDR1 is SGHVS and CDR2 is FNYEAQ in the germline V gene. Trimming removed 2 bases from V and 4 bases from J, with 11 bases in between. The CDR3 is CASSLLTWGETQYF. CDR3 coding DNA: TGTGCCAGCAGCTTATTAACCTGGGGAGAGACCCAGTACTTC. Combining the CDR3 with reference TRBV7-6 and TRBJ2-5 gives the whole variable domain GAGVSQSPRYKVTKRGQDVALRCDPISGHVSLYWYRQALGQGPEFLTYFNYEAQQDKSGLPNDRFSAERPEGSISTLTIQRTEQRDSAMYRCASSLLTWGETQYFGPGTRLLVL.

Concerning this clonotype: A much larger clone differs from this one at a single base, so this may be a read error. V and J are TRBV11-2 and TRBJ1-2, with TRBD1 matching 8 bases. Germline loops: CDR1 SGHAT, CDR2 FQNNGV. This CDR3 contains 16 residues. The CDR3 spells CAGSDKGQGWDYGYTF. In DNA, the CDR3 is TGTGCCGGCAGTGACAAAGGACAGGGTTGGGACTATGGCTACACCTTC. Complete variable domain (other parts from reference TRBV11-2 and TRBJ1-2): EAGVAQSPRYKIIEKRQSVAFWCNPISGHATLYWYQQILGQGPKLLIQFQNNGVVDDSQLPKDRFSAERLKGVDSTLKIQPAKLEDSAVYLCAGSDKGQGWDYGYTFGSGTRLTVV.

In its sample, this clonotype was seen once. The V call is TRBV7-2, the J call TRBJ2-5, with D possibly matching TRBD2 (6 bases). This CDR3 comprises 14 residues. The V gene lost 8 bases and the J gene lost 5 bases, with 18 bases spanning the gap. Germline V lookup: CDR1 SGHTA, CDR2 FQGNSA. The CDR3 protein is CASVAVRSAETQYF. In DNA, the CDR3 is TGTGCCAGCGTAGCGGTGAGGAGTGCGGAGACCCAGTACTTC.

The rearrangement joins TRBV10-3 to TRBJ1-5; 7 bases fit TRBD1. Trimming removed 10 bases from V and 1 base from J; junction bases left unmatched: 10. The V gene's germline CDR1 is ENHRY and CDR2 SYGVKD. The CDR3 runs 15 residues. CDR3 region: CATSPGQSSNQPQHF. The CDR3 DNA is TGTGCCACCAGCCCGGGACAGTCGAGCAATCAGCCCCAGCATTTT.

In this sample, this clonotype turned up a few times. This chain uses TRBV29-1 with TRBJ2-5; the D gene could be TRBD1 or TRBD2 (5 bases each). From germline, CDR1 is SQVTM and CDR2 ANQGSEA. Trimming stripped 7 bases from V and 6 bases from J, with 15 bases between. There are 12 residues in the CDR3. The CDR3 protein is CSETHWGKTQYF. The CDR3 nucleotides are TGCAGCGAAACCCACTGGGGGAAGACCCAGTACTTC. Variable domain in full (rest from reference TRBV29-1 and TRBJ2-5): SAVISQKPSRDICQRGTSLTIQCQVDSQVTMMFWYRQQPGQSLTLIATANQGSEATYESGFVIDKFPISRPNLTFSTLTVSNMSPEDSSIYLCSETHWGKTQYFGPGTRLLVL.

This chain links TRBV25-1 with TRBJ2-7; weak D call: TRBD1 (6 bases). The CDR3 spans 21 residues. Trimming cost V 3 bases and J 5 bases, with 35 bases left between them. Germline-derived CDR1 and CDR2 are MGHDK and SYGVNS. In nucleotides, the CDR3 is TGTGCCAGCAGTGACCCCACGGGGCTATTTACGGTACGGGACAATGGAGACGAGCAGTACTTC. This encodes CASSDPTGLFTVRDNGDEQYF.

This chain joins TRBV29-1 and TRBJ1-5; TRBD1 aligns across 8 bases. Germline-derived CDR1 and CDR2 are SQVTM and ANQGSEA. This CDR3 has 14 amino acids. Losses at the gene ends were 5 bases for V and 4 bases for J; bases not matched to a gene: 7. The CDR3 region has the DNA TGCAGCGTTTCGGGGACAGGCGGGAATCAGCCCCAGCATTTT. Encoded protein: CSVSGTGGNQPQHF. Using reference TRBV29-1 and TRBJ1-5 for the parts outside the CDR3, the full variable domain is SAVISQKPSRDICQRGTSLTIQCQVDSQVTMMFWYRQQPGQSLTLIATANQGSEATYESGFVIDKFPISRPNLTFSTLTVSNMSPEDSSIYLCSVSGTGGNQPQHFGDGTRLSIL.

This clonotype has ten or more counts. The J gene is TRBJ2-2, the V gene TRBV29-1; 7 bases map to TRBD2. CDR1 is SQVTM, CDR2 ANQGSEA, per germline. The CDR3 consists of 14 residues. J gave up 0 bases and V 7 bases, and 5 bases lay outside the gene matches. CDR3 region: CSALLATNTGELFF. CDR3 nucleotides: TGCAGCGCTCTACTAGCGACGAACACCGGGGAGCTGTTTTTT.

A remark on this clonotype: Compared with germline, one end of the junction differs, possibly owing to a read error. This chain links TRBV10-3 with TRBJ1-1; 9 bases match TRBD1. This CDR3 has 12 residues. Germline lookup yields CDR1 ENHRY and CDR2 SYGVKD. The CDR3, as DNA: TGTGCCAGCAGTTACGGGACAGGGAGAGCTTTCTTT. Its protein is CASSYGTGRAFF.

This clonotype was picked up many times. The gene calls are TRBV7-6 and TRBJ2-7; no definite D call. The CDR3 has 13 residues. CDR1 is SGHVS, CDR2 FNYEAQ, per germline. V was cut by 4 bases and J by 2 bases, with 9 bases left in between. The CDR3 region has the DNA TGTGCCAGCAGCTCGGACGTAGCCTACGAGCAGTACTTC. Translating it yields CASSSDVAYEQYF.

At least ten counts were recorded for this clonotype. This chain uses TRBV7-8 with TRBJ1-2, with D perhaps TRBD1 (5 bases). Trimming stripped 4 bases from V and 1 base from J, with 19 bases between. CDR3 length: 17 residues. The germline gives CDR1 SGHVS, CDR2 FQNEAQ. CDR3 amino acids: CASSSQAWDGNNYGYTF. The CDR3, as DNA: TGTGCCAGCAGCTCCCAGGCATGGGACGGTAATAACTATGGCTACACCTTC.

This clonotype was seen many times. The chain uses TRBV7-2 and TRBJ2-7, with 7 bases aligning to TRBD2. V lost 5 bases to trimming and J lost 2 bases; unmatched junction nucleotides: 6. Germline loops: CDR1 SGHTA, CDR2 FQGNSA. CDR3 length: 14 residues. Here the CDR3 DNA reads TGTGCCAGCAGCCCTCCCGGGAGGCCCTACGAGCAGTACTTC. This translates into CASSPPGRPYEQYF.

The chain combines TRBV6-5 with TRBJ2-7; 7 bases match TRBD2. V lost 7 bases and J lost 0; bases outside the gene matches: 9. CDR1 and CDR2 (germline): MNHEY, SVGAGI. The CDR3 consists of 15 residues. CDR3 nucleotide sequence: TGTGCCAGCAACGGACTAGTTCTCAGCTCCTACGAGCAGTACTTC. It translates to CASNGLVLSSYEQYF.

This clonotype occurred many times. V is TRBV7-9 and J is TRBJ2-7; tentatively, D is TRBD2 (6 bases). Deletions cut 5 bases from V and 7 bases from J, with 21 bases between. The CDR3 length is 15 residues. The germline gives CDR1 SEHNR, CDR2 FQNEAQ (reference sequence). The CDR3 region is CASSPGSGLPLEQYF. In nucleotides, the CDR3 is TGTGCCAGCAGCCCCGGTAGCGGTCTCCCTTTGGAGCAGTACTTC.

The chain carries TRBV13 and TRBJ2-7; D is ambiguous. Germline CDR1 and CDR2: PRHDT and FYEKMQ (reference sequence). Trimming left V 6 bases short and J 7 bases short, with 19 bases between. This CDR3 contains 14 residues. CDR3 protein: CASSYSNMKWEQYF. CDR3 nucleotide sequence: TGTGCCAGCAGTTACTCGAACATGAAATGGGAGCAGTACTTC.